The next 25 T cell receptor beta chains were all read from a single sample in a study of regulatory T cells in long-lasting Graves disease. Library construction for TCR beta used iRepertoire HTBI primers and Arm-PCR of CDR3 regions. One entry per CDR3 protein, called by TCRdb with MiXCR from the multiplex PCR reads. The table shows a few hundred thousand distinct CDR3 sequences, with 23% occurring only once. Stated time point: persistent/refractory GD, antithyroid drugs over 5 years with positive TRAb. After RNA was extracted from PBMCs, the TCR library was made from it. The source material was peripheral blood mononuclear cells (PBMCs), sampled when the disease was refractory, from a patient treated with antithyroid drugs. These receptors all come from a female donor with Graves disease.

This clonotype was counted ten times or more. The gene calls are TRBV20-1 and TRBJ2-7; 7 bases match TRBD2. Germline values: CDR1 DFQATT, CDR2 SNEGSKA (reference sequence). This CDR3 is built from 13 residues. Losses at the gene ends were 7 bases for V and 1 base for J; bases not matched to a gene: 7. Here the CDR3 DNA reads TGCAGTGTCCCCCCGGGGGGTTCCTACGAGCAGTACTTC. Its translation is CSVPPGGSYEQYF.

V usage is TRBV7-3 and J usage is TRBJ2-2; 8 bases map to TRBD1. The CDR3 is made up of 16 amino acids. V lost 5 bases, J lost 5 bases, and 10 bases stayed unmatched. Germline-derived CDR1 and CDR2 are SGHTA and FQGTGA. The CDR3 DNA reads TGTGCCAGCAGCCTAAGCGGACAGGGAAGGACCGGGGAGCTGTTTTTT. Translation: CASSLSGQGRTGELFF.

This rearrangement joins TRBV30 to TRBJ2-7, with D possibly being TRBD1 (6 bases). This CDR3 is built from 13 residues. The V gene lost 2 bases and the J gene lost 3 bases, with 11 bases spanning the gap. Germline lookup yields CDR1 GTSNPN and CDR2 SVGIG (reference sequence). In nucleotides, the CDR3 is TGTGCCTGGAGTTTGGGACAAAACTACGAGCAGTACTTC. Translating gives CAWSLGQNYEQYF. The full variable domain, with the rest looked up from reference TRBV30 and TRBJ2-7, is SQTIHQWPATLVQPVGSPLSLECTVEGTSNPNLYWYRQAAGRGLQLLFYSVGIGQISSEVPQNLSASRPQDRQFILSSKKLLLSDSGFYLCAWSLGQNYEQYFGPGTRLTVT.

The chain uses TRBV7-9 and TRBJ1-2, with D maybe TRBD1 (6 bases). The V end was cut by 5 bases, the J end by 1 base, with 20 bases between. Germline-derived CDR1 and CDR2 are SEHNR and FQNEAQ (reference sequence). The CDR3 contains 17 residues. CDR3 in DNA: TGTGCCAGCAGCACCGGCGGGGGGGGCCTAGATAACTATGGCTACACCTTC. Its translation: CASSTGGGGLDNYGYTF.

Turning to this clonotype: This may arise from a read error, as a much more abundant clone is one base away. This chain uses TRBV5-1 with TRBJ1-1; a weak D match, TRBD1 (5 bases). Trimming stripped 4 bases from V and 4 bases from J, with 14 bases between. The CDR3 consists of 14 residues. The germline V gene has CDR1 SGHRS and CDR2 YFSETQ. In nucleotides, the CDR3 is TGCGCCAGCAGCAAGGGACTTGAGACCACTGAAGCTTTCTTT. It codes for CASSKGLETTEAFF.

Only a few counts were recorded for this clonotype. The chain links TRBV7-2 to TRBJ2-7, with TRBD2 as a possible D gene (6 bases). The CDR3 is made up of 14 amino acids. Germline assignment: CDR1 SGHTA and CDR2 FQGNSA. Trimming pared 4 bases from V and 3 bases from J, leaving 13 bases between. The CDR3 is CASSSRRDFYEQYF. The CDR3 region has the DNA TGTGCCAGCAGCTCCCGACGGGACTTCTACGAGCAGTACTTC.

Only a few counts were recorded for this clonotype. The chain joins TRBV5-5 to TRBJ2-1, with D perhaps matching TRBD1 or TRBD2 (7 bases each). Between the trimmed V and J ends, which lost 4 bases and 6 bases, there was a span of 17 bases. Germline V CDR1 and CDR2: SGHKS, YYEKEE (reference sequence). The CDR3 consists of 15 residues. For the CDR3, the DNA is TGTGCCAGCAGCGGGAACAGGGGAGGGAGCAATGAGCAGTTCTTC. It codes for CASSGNRGGSNEQFF.

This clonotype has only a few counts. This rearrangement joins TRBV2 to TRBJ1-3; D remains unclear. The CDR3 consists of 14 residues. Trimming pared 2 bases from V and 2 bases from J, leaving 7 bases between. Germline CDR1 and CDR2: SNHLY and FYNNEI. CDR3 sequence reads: CASSELVTGNTIYF. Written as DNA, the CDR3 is TGTGCCAGCAGTGAATTGGTAACTGGAAACACCATATATTTT.

CDR3 DNA: TGTGCCACCAGCGCCGCACAGGGGAACAAAGAGACCCAGTACTTC. The encoded protein is CATSAAQGNKETQYF. The V call is TRBV15, the J call TRBJ2-5, with TRBD1 matching over 7 bases. This CDR3 region has 15 residues. V was clipped by 5 bases and J by 3 bases; unmatched bases: 9. Germline-derived CDR1 and CDR2 are LNHNV and YYDKDF (reference sequence).

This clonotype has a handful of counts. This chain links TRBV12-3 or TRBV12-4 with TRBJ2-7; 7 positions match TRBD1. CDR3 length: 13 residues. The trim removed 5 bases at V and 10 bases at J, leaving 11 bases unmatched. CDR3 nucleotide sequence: TGTGCCAGCAGTGGGGACAGACTGAGTGTCCAGTACTTC. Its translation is CASSGDRLSVQYF.

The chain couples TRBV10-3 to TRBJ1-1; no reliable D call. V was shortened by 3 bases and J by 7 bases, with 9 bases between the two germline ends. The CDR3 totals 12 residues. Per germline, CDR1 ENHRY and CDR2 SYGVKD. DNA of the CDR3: TGTGCCATCAGTGACCAACGATATGAAGCTTTCTTT. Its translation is CAISDQRYEAFF.

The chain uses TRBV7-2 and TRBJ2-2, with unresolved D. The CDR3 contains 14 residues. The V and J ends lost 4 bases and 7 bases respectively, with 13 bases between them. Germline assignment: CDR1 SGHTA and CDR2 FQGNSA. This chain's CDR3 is CASSSYGPSGELFF. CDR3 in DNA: TGTGCCAGCAGCTCCTACGGACCCAGCGGGGAGCTGTTTTTT. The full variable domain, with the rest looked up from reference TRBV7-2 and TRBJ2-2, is GAGVSQSPSNKVTEKGKDVELRCDPISGHTALYWYRQSLGQGLEFLIYFQGNSAPDKSGLPSDRFSAERTGGSVSTLTIQRTQQEDSAVYLCASSSYGPSGELFFGEGSRLTVL.

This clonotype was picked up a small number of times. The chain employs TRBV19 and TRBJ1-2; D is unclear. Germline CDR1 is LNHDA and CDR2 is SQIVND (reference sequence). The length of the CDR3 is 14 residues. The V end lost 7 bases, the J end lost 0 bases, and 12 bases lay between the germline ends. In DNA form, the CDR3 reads TGTGCCAGTAAATGGGATCAAACTAACTATGGCTACACCTTC. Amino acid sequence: CASKWDQTNYGYTF.

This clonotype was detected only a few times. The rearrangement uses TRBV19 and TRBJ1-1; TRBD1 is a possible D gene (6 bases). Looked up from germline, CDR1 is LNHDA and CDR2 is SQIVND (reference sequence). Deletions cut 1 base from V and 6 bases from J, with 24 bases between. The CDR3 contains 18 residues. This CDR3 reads CASSIGDQLTGSGAEAFF. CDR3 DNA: TGTGCCAGTAGTATAGGAGATCAACTCACAGGGTCCGGCGCTGAAGCTTTCTTT.

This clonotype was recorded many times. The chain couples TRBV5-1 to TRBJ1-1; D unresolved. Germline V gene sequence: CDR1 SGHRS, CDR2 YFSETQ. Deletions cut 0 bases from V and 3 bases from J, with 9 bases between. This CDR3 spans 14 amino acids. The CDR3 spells CASSLGGSDTEAFF. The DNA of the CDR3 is TGCGCCAGCAGCTTGGGAGGGAGTGACACTGAAGCTTTCTTT.

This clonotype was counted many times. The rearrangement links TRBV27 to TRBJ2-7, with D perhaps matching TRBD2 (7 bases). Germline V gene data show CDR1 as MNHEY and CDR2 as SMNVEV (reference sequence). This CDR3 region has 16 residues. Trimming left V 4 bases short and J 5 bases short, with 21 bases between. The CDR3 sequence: CASSSSDRTRSHEQYF. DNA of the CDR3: TGTGCCAGCAGTTCTTCCGACAGGACTAGATCCCACGAGCAGTACTTC.

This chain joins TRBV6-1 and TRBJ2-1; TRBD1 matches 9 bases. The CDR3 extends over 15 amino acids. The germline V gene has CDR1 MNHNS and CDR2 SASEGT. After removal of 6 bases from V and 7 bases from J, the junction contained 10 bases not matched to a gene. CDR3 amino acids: CASSADRGILNEQFF. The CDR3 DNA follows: TGTGCCAGCAGCGCCGACAGGGGGATTTTAAATGAGCAGTTCTTC.

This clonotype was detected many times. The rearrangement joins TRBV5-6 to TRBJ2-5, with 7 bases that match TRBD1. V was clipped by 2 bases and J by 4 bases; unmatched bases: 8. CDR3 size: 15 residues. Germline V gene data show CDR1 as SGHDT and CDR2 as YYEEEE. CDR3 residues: CASSLDRDGRETQYF. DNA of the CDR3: TGTGCCAGCAGCTTAGACAGGGATGGGCGAGAGACCCAGTACTTC.

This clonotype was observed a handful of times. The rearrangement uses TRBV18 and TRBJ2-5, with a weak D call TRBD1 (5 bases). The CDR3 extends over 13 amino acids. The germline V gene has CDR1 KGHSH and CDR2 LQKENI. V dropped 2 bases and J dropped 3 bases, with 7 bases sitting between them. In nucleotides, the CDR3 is TGTGCCAGCTCACCATTCAGGGAAGAGACCCAGTACTTC. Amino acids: CASSPFREETQYF.

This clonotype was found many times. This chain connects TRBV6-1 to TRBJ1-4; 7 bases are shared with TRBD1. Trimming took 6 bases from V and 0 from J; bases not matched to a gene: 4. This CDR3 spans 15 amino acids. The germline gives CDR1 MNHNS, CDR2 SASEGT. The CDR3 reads CASRRDSATNEKLFF. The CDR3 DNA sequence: TGTGCCAGCAGACGGGACAGTGCAACTAATGAAAAACTGTTTTTT.

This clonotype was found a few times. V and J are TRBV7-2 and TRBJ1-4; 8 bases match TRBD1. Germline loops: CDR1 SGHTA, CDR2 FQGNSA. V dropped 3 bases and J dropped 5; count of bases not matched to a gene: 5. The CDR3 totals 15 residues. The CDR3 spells CASSFGQGQNEKLFF. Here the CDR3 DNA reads TGTGCCAGCAGCTTTGGACAGGGACAGAATGAAAAACTGTTTTTT.

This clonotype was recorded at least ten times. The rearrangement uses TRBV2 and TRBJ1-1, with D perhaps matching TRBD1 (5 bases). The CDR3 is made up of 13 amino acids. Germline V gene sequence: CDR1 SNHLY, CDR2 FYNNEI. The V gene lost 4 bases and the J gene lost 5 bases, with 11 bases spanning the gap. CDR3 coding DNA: TGTGCCAGCAGTGTGGCAGAGGGGACTGAAGCTTTCTTT. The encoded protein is CASSVAEGTEAFF.

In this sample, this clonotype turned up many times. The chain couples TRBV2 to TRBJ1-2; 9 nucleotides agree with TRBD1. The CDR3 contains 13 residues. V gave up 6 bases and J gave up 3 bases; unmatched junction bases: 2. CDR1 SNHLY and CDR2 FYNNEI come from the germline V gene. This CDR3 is CASRRDRDYGYTF. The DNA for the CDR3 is TGTGCCAGCAGGCGGGACAGGGACTATGGCTACACCTTC.

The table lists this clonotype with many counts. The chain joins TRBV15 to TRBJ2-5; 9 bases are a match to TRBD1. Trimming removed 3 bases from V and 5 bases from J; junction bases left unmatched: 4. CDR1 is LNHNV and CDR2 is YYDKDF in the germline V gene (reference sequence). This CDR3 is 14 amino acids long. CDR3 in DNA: TGTGCCACCAGCAGGGACAGGGGTTCGGAGACCCAGTACTTC. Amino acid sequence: CATSRDRGSETQYF.

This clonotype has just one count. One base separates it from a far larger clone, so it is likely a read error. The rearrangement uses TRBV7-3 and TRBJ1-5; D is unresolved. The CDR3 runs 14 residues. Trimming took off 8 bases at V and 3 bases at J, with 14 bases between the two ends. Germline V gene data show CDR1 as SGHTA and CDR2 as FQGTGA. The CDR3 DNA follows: TGTGCCAGCCGGTTTGGACGGTCCAATCAGCCCCAGCATTTT. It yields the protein CASRFGRSNQPQHF.